This TCR beta chain was recorded in a study of blood T cell repertoires in COVID-19. Study summary: Sample material is recorded as cDNA or gDNA derived from T cells, B-cell-depleted T cells, or PBMCs.

The protocol was immunoSEQ multiplex PCR, while the TCRdb copy is restricted to in-frame clones and leaves out a portion. The sample shows roughly 100,000 clones, 80% to 95% of them seen only once. Enrolment of Seattle patients took place during active infection, and they were followed longitudinally. Germline CDR1 and CDR2: SGHDT and YYEEEE. With 0 bases clipped from V and 3 bases from J, the junction kept 2 bases outside the gene matches. CDR3 length: 15 amino acids. The J gene is TRBJ1-5, the V gene TRBV5-6; 8 bases match TRBD1. The sequenced sample was peripheral blood. The sequence was collected from a woman between 50 and 59 years old with COVID-19, enrolled during active disease. Here the CDR3 reads CASSLADRDNQPQHF. CDR3 coding DNA: TGTGCCAGCAGCTTGGCGGACAGGGACAATCAGCCCCAGCATTTT.